This T cell receptor beta chain was documented in a study of T-cell memory formation after mild COVID-19. One entry per CDR3 protein results from TCRdb running MiXCR on the 5' RACE reads. The sample records about 38,000 distinct CDR3 sequences, 10% to 12% being singletons. This clonotype has only a few counts. The source is a man between 18 and 35 years old who had mild COVID-19 (a few samples of this study predate the infection). Cell type and time point are not known. Sequenced: PBMCs or a T cell subset sorted from them (not recorded which).

CDR3 region: CASSLVQSAQPQHF. CDR3 nucleotides: TGTGCCAGCAGTTTAGTACAGTCAGCCCAGCCCCAGCATTTT. The chain has TRBV12-3 or TRBV12-4 and TRBJ1-5; D call uncertain. The CDR3 contains 14 residues. V gave up 1 base and J gave up 7 bases, with 11 bases separating them.